The 23 T cell receptor beta chains presented below share a single source sample, sequenced in a study of blood T cell repertoires in COVID-19. Method: immunoSEQ multiplex PCR; TCRdb's copy keeps in-frame clones and lacks some. The sample has around 250,000 clones, about nine tenths seen once; the top ten hold roughly 3.9%. Sequencing was done on a sample of PBMCs or T cells enriched from blood (not recorded which). The receptors here all came from a woman in her thirties with acute COVID-19.

The chain employs TRBV5-1 and TRBJ2-3; TRBD2 agrees at 12 bases. Trimming cost V 0 bases and J 6 bases; bases outside gene matches: 8. There are 17 residues in the CDR3. Germline assignment: CDR1 SGHRS and CDR2 YFSETQ. CDR3 coding DNA: TGCGCCAGCAGCTTGGGGACTAGCGGGATCACGACCGATACGCAGTATTTT. This encodes CASSLGTSGITTDTQYF.

This clone came up once. V usage is TRBV5-1 and J usage is TRBJ2-7, with TRBD2 matching over 7 bases. This CDR3 comprises 16 residues. Trimming took 4 bases from V and 5 from J; bases not matched to a gene: 15. Germline V CDR1 and CDR2: SGHRS, YFSETQ. The CDR3 DNA reads TGCGCCAGCAGCAACGAGGGGTATGTTGCGGGAGACGAGCAGTACTTC. Translated: CASSNEGYVAGDEQYF.

The rearrangement joins TRBV30 to TRBJ2-5, with unresolved D. Per germline, CDR1 GTSNPN and CDR2 SVGIG (reference sequence). Trimming cost V 1 base and J 5 bases, with 17 bases left between them. The CDR3 sequence is 15 residues long. The CDR3 loop is CAWSESVAGHETQYF. The DNA for the CDR3 is TGTGCCTGGAGTGAATCCGTCGCAGGCCACGAGACCCAGTACTTC.

The chain recombines TRBV28 with TRBJ1-1; 8 nucleotides align to TRBD1. After removal of 2 bases from V and 4 bases from J, the junction contained 3 bases not matched to a gene. This CDR3 has 14 residues. Germline assignment: CDR1 MDHEN and CDR2 SYDVKM. The CDR3 reads CASSLGDRGTEAFF. DNA for the CDR3: TGTGCCAGCAGTTTAGGAGACAGGGGCACTGAAGCTTTCTTT.

J is TRBJ1-2 and V is TRBV3-1 (or the pseudogene TRBV3-2); 11 nucleotides agree with TRBD1. From germline, CDR1 is LGHDT and CDR2 YNNKEL (reference sequence). The J segment lost 9 bases and the V segment lost 5 bases, leaving 8 bases of the junction unmatched. The length of the CDR3 is 14 residues. The CDR3 sequence is CASSSDRGLVSYTF. The CDR3 DNA follows: TGTGCCAGCAGCTCGGACAGGGGGCTAGTAAGCTACACCTTC.

The chain uses TRBV11-3 and TRBJ2-7, with 8 bases fitting TRBD1. From germline, CDR1 is SGHNT and CDR2 YENEEA. V lost 4 bases, J lost 2 bases, and 7 bases stayed unmatched. CDR3 length: 15 residues. The CDR3 sequence: CASSSRDRIPYEQYF. CDR3 DNA sequence: TGTGCCAGCAGCTCCCGGGACAGGATTCCCTACGAGCAGTACTTC.

The table lists this clone with a count of one. CDR3 sequence (DNA): TGTGCCACCAGCAGAGGGACTAGCGGGTTCTACGAGCAGTACTTC. It codes for CATSRGTSGFYEQYF. The chain uses TRBV15 and TRBJ2-7, with 11 bases aligning to TRBD2. Germline V lookup: CDR1 LNHNV, CDR2 YYDKDF (reference sequence). J gave up 3 bases and V 1 base, and 2 bases lay outside the gene matches. This CDR3 is 15 amino acids long.

The chain joins TRBV18 to TRBJ1-5; 9 positions agree with TRBD1. Germline V gives CDR1 KGHSH, CDR2 LQKENI. There are 15 residues in the CDR3. V dropped 6 bases and J dropped 3; count of bases not matched to a gene: 6. This chain's CDR3 is CASSTDRGPNQPQHF. In DNA form, the CDR3 reads TGTGCCAGCTCTACGGACAGGGGCCCCAATCAGCCCCAGCATTTT.

This chain links TRBV19 with TRBJ1-2; D ambiguous. The CDR3 spans 12 residues. Trimming stripped 0 bases from V and 6 bases from J, with 5 bases between. CDR1 LNHDA and CDR2 SQIVND come from the germline V gene (reference sequence). CDR3 loop: CASSIDRDGYTF. The CDR3, as DNA: TGTGCCAGTAGTATAGATCGTGATGGCTACACCTTC.

This chain links TRBV18 with TRBJ2-5; perhaps TRBD1 as D (5 bases). Looked up from germline, CDR1 is KGHSH and CDR2 is LQKENI. The CDR3 consists of 13 residues. Trimming took 2 bases from V and 5 from J, leaving 9 bases between them. The CDR3 protein is CASSPSGLETQYF. DNA of the CDR3: TGTGCCAGCTCACCATCAGGGTTGGAGACCCAGTACTTC.

The rearrangement joins TRBV27 to TRBJ2-7; possible D gene TRBD1, 6 bases. The germline CDR1 and CDR2 sequences are MNHEY and SMNVEV (reference sequence). The CDR3 runs 14 residues. With 7 bases removed from V and 4 bases from J, the gap between germline ends came to 17 bases. CDR3 sequence reads: CASKFGGGGYEQYF. CDR3 sequence (DNA): TGTGCCAGCAAGTTTGGGGGCGGCGGTTACGAGCAGTACTTC.

This clone appeared once. The chain is built from TRBV4-1 and TRBJ2-1; no reliable D call. The CDR3 is 16 residues long. Trimming pared 1 base from V and 1 base from J, leaving 11 bases between. CDR1 MGHRA and CDR2 YSYEKL come from the germline V gene. The CDR3 loop reads CASSQVDIVSYNEQFF. DNA for the CDR3: TGCGCCAGCAGCCAAGTCGACATAGTTTCCTACAATGAGCAGTTCTTC.

This clone appeared a few times. The chain carries TRBV9 and TRBJ1-4; a weak D match, TRBD1 (6 bases). V was shortened by 0 bases and J by 4 bases, with 16 bases between the two germline ends. Germline V gene sequence: CDR1 SGDLS, CDR2 YYNGEE. This CDR3 has 17 residues. CDR3 sequence (DNA): TGTGCCAGCAGCGTAGGTCCCGGGACAACGAGTAATGAAAAACTGTTTTTT. It yields the protein CASSVGPGTTSNEKLFF. Supplemented by reference TRBV9 and TRBJ1-4, the full variable domain reads DSGVTQTPKHLITATGQRVTLRCSPRSGDLSVYWYQQSLDQGLQFLIQYYNGEERAKGNILERFSAQQFPDLHSELNLSSLELGDSALYFCASSVGPGTTSNEKLFFGSGTQLSVL.

The V call is TRBV19, the J call TRBJ2-3; TRBD1 matches 7 bases. The CDR3 has 14 residues. The V segment lost 7 bases and the J segment 3 bases; nucleotides outside the gene matches: 7. Looked up from germline, CDR1 is LNHDA and CDR2 is SQIVND (reference sequence). The CDR3, as DNA: TGTGCCAGTACCACAGGGGTTGGGACAGATACGCAGTATTTT. This codes for CASTTGVGTDTQYF.

This chain uses TRBV28 with TRBJ1-5, with TRBD1 matching 7 bases. Germline loops: CDR1 MDHEN, CDR2 SYDVKM. This CDR3 contains 15 residues. Unmatched junction bases numbered 8, after V lost 5 bases and J lost 4 bases. This chain's CDR3 is CASSPGQTGNQPQHF. The DNA of the CDR3 is TGTGCCAGCAGTCCGGGACAGACAGGAAATCAGCCCCAGCATTTT.

The chain employs TRBV18 and TRBJ2-3; TRBD1 is a possible D gene (5 bases). The CDR3 totals 16 residues. The germline V gene has CDR1 KGHSH and CDR2 LQKENI. With 8 bases removed from V and 0 bases from J, the gap between germline ends came to 18 bases. CDR3 sequence: CASPPSPGSSTDTQYF. CDR3 DNA sequence: TGTGCCAGCCCTCCTTCCCCAGGGTCTAGCACAGATACGCAGTATTTT.

This clone was seen many times. The chain links TRBV6-2 or TRBV6-3 to TRBJ2-4; TRBD1 aligns across 7 bases. The CDR3 is 16 residues long. The V gene end was trimmed by 0 bases and the J gene end by 5 bases; junction bases not matched to a gene: 7. Per the germline V gene, CDR1 is MNHEY and CDR2 is SVGEGT. The DNA for the CDR3 is TGTGCCAGCAGTTACTCGTCGGACAGGCACGAAAACATTCAGTACTTC. Protein: CASSYSSDRHENIQYF.

As to this clone: This sample also contains other DNA sequences that code for the same CDR3. This chain uses TRBV27 with TRBJ2-7; D may be TRBD1 (5 bases). Trimming shortened V by 2 bases and J by 6 bases, and 8 bases separated the two germline ends. The CDR3 is 12 residues long. Germline values: CDR1 MNHEY, CDR2 SMNVEV (reference sequence). CDR3 residues: CASSLTGSEQYF. In DNA form, the CDR3 reads TGTGCCAGCAGTTTAACAGGATCCGAGCAGTACTTC.

This clone was found once. The chain links TRBV28 to TRBJ2-2; D call uncertain. Germline V gene sequence: CDR1 MDHEN, CDR2 SYDVKM. V was shortened by 3 bases and J by 5 bases, with 7 bases between the two germline ends. The CDR3 runs to 13 residues. The CDR3 bases are TGTGCCAGCAGTTTGCCGGAGACCGGGGAGCTGTTTTTT. Translating it yields CASSLPETGELFF.

The table lists this clone with a count of one. V gene TRBV11-3 combines with J gene TRBJ1-1; D is possibly TRBD1 (5 bases). V was clipped by 5 bases and J by 8 bases, with 15 bases between them. Looked up from germline, CDR1 is SGHNT and CDR2 is YENEEA. The CDR3 extends over 13 amino acids. CDR3 sequence: CASSASGFSEAFF. The CDR3 DNA reads TGTGCCAGCAGCGCATCAGGGTTCTCAGAAGCTTTCTTT.

The J gene is TRBJ2-3, the V gene TRBV27, with 12 positions matching TRBD2. The trim removed 6 bases at V and 6 bases at J, leaving 4 bases unmatched. Per germline, CDR1 MNHEY and CDR2 SMNVEV (reference sequence). This CDR3 is built from 14 residues. CDR3 in amino acids: CASSYLAGGDTQYF. CDR3 in DNA: TGTGCCAGCAGCTATCTAGCGGGAGGGGATACGCAGTATTTT.

The chain recombines TRBV28 with TRBJ2-1; possibly TRBD1 for D (5 bases). This CDR3 contains 15 residues. Germline CDR1 is MDHEN and CDR2 is SYDVKM. V was trimmed by 7 bases and J by 0 bases, leaving 13 bases between them. The CDR3 DNA reads TGTGCCAGCACATTTCAGGGCAGCTCCTACAATGAGCAGTTCTTC. Amino acid sequence: CASTFQGSSYNEQFF.

The V and J genes are TRBV12-5 and TRBJ1-1; maybe TRBD1 (5 bases). Germline CDR1 is LGHNT and CDR2 is FRNRAP. Trimming removed 3 bases from V and 2 bases from J, with 22 bases in between. CDR3 length: 18 residues. CDR3 loop: CASGFTLPHRQNNTEAFF. DNA for the CDR3: TGTGCTAGTGGTTTCACTTTGCCGCATCGACAGAATAACACTGAAGCTTTCTTT.